A single sample gave rise to the 26 T cell receptor beta chains below, sequenced in a study of T cell responses to AZD1222 COVID-19 vaccine (dated by TCRdb to the early 2020s). The sample's time point, from its label and the paper: baseline before first vaccination. The library was obtained by the immunoSEQ multiplex PCR assay. TCRdb holds this immuneACCESS table with in-frame rearrangements only. Some clones are missing; in checked studies, unresolved V genes explain under half, and the rest has no known cause. This sample lists some 150,000 clones; approximately 90% were detected once. Around 5% of the sample rests with the top ten. Source: peripheral blood, taken on day 0 of AZD1222 vaccination. The receptors stem from an adult in good health.

This chain uses TRBV19 with TRBJ1-2; 8 positions agree with TRBD1. The J segment lost 4 bases and the V segment lost 4 bases, leaving 8 bases of the junction unmatched. The CDR3 is made up of 15 amino acids. Germline assignment: CDR1 LNHDA and CDR2 SQIVND (reference sequence). The CDR3 DNA follows: TGTGCCAGTAGTAACCCACAGGGGGGACTCTATGGCTACACCTTC. Translated: CASSNPQGGLYGYTF. The whole variable domain, remainder taken from reference TRBV19 and TRBJ1-2, is DGGITQSPKYLFRKEGQNVTLSCEQNLNHDAMYWYRQDPGQGLRLIYYSQIVNDFQKGDIAEGYSVSREKKESFPLTVTSAQKNPTAFYLCASSNPQGGLYGYTFGSGTRLTVV.

This sequence joins TRBV9 and TRBJ2-7; TRBD2 is a possible D gene (6 bases). The CDR3 spans 15 residues. CDR1 SGDLS and CDR2 YYNGEE come from the germline V gene. V was trimmed by 0 bases and J by 1 base, leaving 11 bases between them. The CDR3 here is CASSVEGDLSYEQYF. The CDR3 DNA follows: TGTGCCAGCAGCGTAGAAGGGGACTTGTCCTACGAGCAGTACTTC.

The chain is built from TRBV19 and TRBJ2-7, with D perhaps assigned TRBD1 or TRBD2 (5 bases each). The CDR3 has 12 residues. V was trimmed by 5 bases and J by 6 bases, leaving 11 bases between them. CDR1 LNHDA and CDR2 SQIVND come from the germline V gene (reference sequence). The CDR3 nucleotides are TGTGCCAGTAGTGATCGGGGCTCCGAGCAGTACTTC. Protein: CASSDRGSEQYF.

This clone has just one count. The chain recombines TRBV5-6 with TRBJ2-7; D unresolved. The CDR3 is made up of 15 amino acids. Per germline, CDR1 SGHDT and CDR2 YYEEEE. V lost 0 bases and J lost 1, with 11 bases in between. CDR3 sequence (DNA): TGTGCCAGCAGCTTGGAACCAGTAGGGTCCTACGAGCAGTACTTC. Residues: CASSLEPVGSYEQYF.

The gene calls are TRBV28 and TRBJ2-7; D may match TRBD1 or TRBD2 (5 bases each). Between the trimmed V and J ends, which lost 3 bases and 3 bases, there was a span of 12 bases. The CDR3 is 14 residues long. Germline assignment: CDR1 MDHEN and CDR2 SYDVKM. The chain's CDR3 is CASSLRVRGYEQYF. The CDR3 nucleotides are TGTGCCAGCAGTTTGAGGGTTAGGGGCTACGAGCAGTACTTC. The whole variable domain, remainder taken from reference TRBV28 and TRBJ2-7, is DVKVTQSSRYLVKRTGEKVFLECVQDMDHENMFWYRQDPGLGLRLIYFSYDVKMKEKGDIPEGYSVSREKKERFSLILESASTNQTSMYLCASSLRVRGYEQYFGPGTRLTVT.

The V call is TRBV5-8, the J call TRBJ2-1, with 9 bases that match TRBD2. Losses at the gene ends were 0 bases for V and 5 bases for J; bases not matched to a gene: 3. Germline V gene data show CDR1 as SGHTS and CDR2 as YDEGEE. The CDR3 has 15 residues. The CDR3 reads CASSLGASGDNEQFF. The CDR3 DNA reads TGTGCCAGCAGCTTGGGGGCTAGCGGGGACAATGAGCAGTTCTTC.

This chain links TRBV5-6 with TRBJ1-2; 9 nucleotides match TRBD1. Germline loops: CDR1 SGHDT, CDR2 YYEEEE. Trimming at V came to 3 bases and at J to 6 bases, leaving 12 bases not matched to a gene. This CDR3 has 16 residues. CDR3 coding DNA: TGTGCCAGCAGCTCGCGCCGTGACAGGGGGTACAATGGCTACACCTTC. Its translation: CASSSRRDRGYNGYTF.

This clone showed up just once. The chain employs TRBV4-3 and TRBJ2-7, with no clear D. The CDR3 totals 15 residues. Per the germline V gene, CDR1 is LGHNA and CDR2 is YSLEER. V was trimmed by 4 bases and J by 2 bases, leaving 15 bases between them. The DNA of the CDR3 is TGCGCCAGCAGCCCCGGTCACTCTCAAACCTACGAGCAGTACTTC. Its translation: CASSPGHSQTYEQYF.

V usage is TRBV27 and J usage is TRBJ1-1; 10 bases line up with TRBD1. This CDR3 comprises 13 residues. Germline V gene sequence: CDR1 MNHEY, CDR2 SMNVEV (reference sequence). V gave up 5 bases and J gave up 12 bases; unmatched junction bases: 9. CDR3 residues: CASSATGTGATFF. Here the CDR3 DNA reads TGTGCCAGCAGTGCGACCGGGACAGGGGCAACTTTCTTT.

In regard to this clone: The sample contains more than one DNA sequence encoding this CDR3. The V call is TRBV28, the J call TRBJ2-1; D is undetermined. Trimming removed 3 bases at V and 0 bases at J, with 9 bases between. The CDR3 length is 15 residues. Germline assignment: CDR1 MDHEN and CDR2 SYDVKM. The CDR3 DNA reads TGTGCCAGCAGTTTTTCAGGTAGCTCCTACAATGAGCAGTTCTTC. Its translation is CASSFSGSSYNEQFF.

The rearrangement joins TRBV28 to TRBJ2-3; 9 bases line up with TRBD2. Germline CDR1 and CDR2: MDHEN and SYDVKM. V lost 6 bases, J lost 5 bases, and 0 bases stayed unmatched. CDR3 length: 12 amino acids. This CDR3 reads CASRLAGDTQYF. DNA of the CDR3: TGTGCCAGCAGACTAGCGGGAGATACGCAGTATTTT.

The J gene is TRBJ1-1, the V gene TRBV18; 7 nucleotides match TRBD1. The germline CDR1 and CDR2 sequences are KGHSH and LQKENI. The junction had 8 bases not matched to a gene; V was cut back by 3 bases and J by 1 base. The CDR3 has 16 amino acids. This chain's CDR3 is CASSPLTGTANTEAFF. CDR3 nucleotide sequence: TGTGCCAGCTCACCCTTAACCGGGACAGCGAACACTGAAGCTTTCTTT.

This clone was recorded once. The genes are TRBV6-5 and TRBJ2-1; TRBD2 agrees at 11 bases. This CDR3 contains 13 residues. The ends lost 6 bases at V and 15 bases at J; junction bases unmatched: 10. Germline values: CDR1 MNHEY, CDR2 SVGAGI. The chain's CDR3 is CASSMTSGMVMFF. The CDR3 nucleotides are TGTGCCAGCAGCATGACTAGCGGGATGGTTATGTTCTTC.

This clone occurred a few times. The rearrangement links TRBV19 to TRBJ1-5, with 8 bases lining up with TRBD1. Losses at the gene ends were 4 bases for V and 7 bases for J; bases not matched to a gene: 6. The CDR3 has 14 residues. Germline V lookup: CDR1 LNHDA, CDR2 SQIVND (reference sequence). The CDR3 nucleotides are TGTGCCAGTAGTACCGACAGGGGCCGACAGCCCCAGCATTTT. It is translated as CASSTDRGRQPQHF.

The gene calls are TRBV29-1 and TRBJ1-5; D ambiguous. The CDR3 loop spans 13 amino acids. Germline CDR1 SQVTM, CDR2 ANQGSEA. V was trimmed by 3 bases and J by 2 bases, leaving 8 bases between them. The CDR3 DNA follows: TGCAGCGTTGATGGTAGGGGCAATCAGCCCCAGCATTTT. Translating it yields CSVDGRGNQPQHF.

J is TRBJ2-3 and V is TRBV19, with D tentatively TRBD2 (5 bases). Deletions cut 1 base from V and 5 bases from J, with 19 bases between. CDR3 size: 17 residues. The germline CDR1 and CDR2 sequences are LNHDA and SQIVND (reference sequence). The CDR3 protein is CASSIGGSARAGDTQYF. For the CDR3, the DNA is TGTGCCAGTAGTATAGGGGGAAGCGCCCGGGCGGGAGATACGCAGTATTTT. The full variable domain, rest sourced from reference TRBV19 and TRBJ2-3, is DGGITQSPKYLFRKEGQNVTLSCEQNLNHDAMYWYRQDPGQGLRLIYYSQIVNDFQKGDIAEGYSVSREKKESFPLTVTSAQKNPTAFYLCASSIGGSARAGDTQYFGPGTRLTVL.

The J gene is TRBJ2-2, the V gene TRBV27; D is possibly TRBD1 or TRBD2 (7 bases each). The CDR3 is made up of 20 amino acids. The ends were cut back, 2 bases at V and 2 bases at J, with 24 bases in the middle. The V gene's germline CDR1 is MNHEY and CDR2 SMNVEV (reference sequence). In DNA, the CDR3 is TGTGCCAGCAGTTTAAAGGGGGCCAGGAGCGGGACCGTCAACACCGGGGAGCTGTTTTTT. Its protein product is CASSLKGARSGTVNTGELFF.

V usage is TRBV28 and J usage is TRBJ2-1; D is uncertain. The CDR3 has 16 residues. V lost 5 bases and J 7 bases, leaving 21 bases between the germline ends. Germline CDR1 and CDR2: MDHEN and SYDVKM. The CDR3 is CASSPLGRLGGNEQFF. CDR3 bases: TGTGCCAGCAGTCCTCTGGGTAGGTTAGGTGGGAATGAGCAGTTCTTC.

This sequence joins TRBV5-4 and TRBJ2-1; 10 nucleotides match TRBD2. V shed 4 bases, J shed 8 bases, and the junction held 6 bases outside the gene matches. The CDR3 contains 14 residues. Germline V gene sequence: CDR1 SGHNT, CDR2 YYREEE (reference sequence). The CDR3 here is CASSQTGTSDEQFF. The CDR3 coding sequence is TGTGCCAGCAGCCAGACCGGGACTAGCGATGAGCAGTTCTTC.

A remark on this clone: The same CDR3 also results from other DNA sequences found in this sample. CDR3 DNA: TGTGCCAGCAGCTTAACGGGGGGAACCGGGGAGCTGTTTTTT. It encodes CASSLTGGTGELFF. V is TRBV7-3 and J is TRBJ2-2, with D tentatively TRBD2 (6 bases). The CDR3 is 14 amino acids. V shed 0 bases and J shed 5 bases, with 7 bases lying between them. Germline V lookup: CDR1 SGHTA, CDR2 FQGTGA.

The rearrangement joins TRBV5-1 to TRBJ1-1; a weak D match, TRBD1 (6 bases). The germline V gene has CDR1 SGHRS and CDR2 YFSETQ. The ends were cut back, 2 bases at V and 4 bases at J, with 12 bases in the middle. CDR3 length: 14 residues. CDR3 nucleotide sequence: TGCGCCAGCAGCTTCTTCAGGGGTGCCACTGAAGCTTTCTTT. This translates into CASSFFRGATEAFF.

J is TRBJ2-3 and V is TRBV6-4, with TRBD2 identical over 9 bases. V lost 4 bases to trimming and J lost 3 bases; unmatched junction nucleotides: 5. Germline assignment: CDR1 MRHNA and CDR2 SNTAGT. The CDR3 runs to 15 residues. CDR3 amino acids: CASSVAGGPTDTQYF. The CDR3 DNA reads as TGTGCCAGCAGTGTTGCGGGAGGGCCTACAGATACGCAGTATTTT.

This chain connects TRBV9 to TRBJ2-1; tentative D call: TRBD1 (5 bases). CDR3 size: 16 residues. Trimming took 4 bases from V and 9 from J, leaving 23 bases between them. The germline V gene has CDR1 SGDLS and CDR2 YYNGEE. CDR3 DNA: TGTGCCAGCAGCCGCCAGGCAGGGATTTGGCGTGGTGAGCAGTTCTTC. It encodes CASSRQAGIWRGEQFF.

The sample holds one count of this clone. This rearrangement joins TRBV28 to TRBJ2-4; 7 bases line up with TRBD1. The CDR3 is 14 residues long. CDR1 MDHEN and CDR2 SYDVKM come from the germline V gene. The J segment lost 9 bases and the V segment lost 5 bases, leaving 10 bases of the junction unmatched. CDR3 sequence (DNA): TGTGCCAGCAGTCCCTTGACAGGGTACGGCATTCAGTACTTC. Its translation is CASSPLTGYGIQYF.

CDR3 sequence reads: CASTPEGGAYNEQFF. In DNA, the CDR3 is TGCGCCAGCACCCCCGAGGGCGGAGCTTACAATGAGCAGTTCTTC. This sequence joins TRBV5-1 and TRBJ2-1; D might be TRBD2 (5 bases). CDR1 and CDR2 from the germline V gene are SGHRS and YFSETQ. The CDR3 loop spans 15 amino acids. Trimming removed 6 bases from V and 4 bases from J, with 17 bases in between.

The chain links TRBV28 to TRBJ1-4; D is undetermined. V gave up 6 bases and J gave up 6 bases, with 17 bases separating them. The CDR3 covers 15 residues. Germline CDR1 reads MDHEN; CDR2 reads SYDVKM. CDR3 region: CASRSAAVWDEKLFF. The CDR3 coding sequence is TGTGCCAGCAGGTCCGCAGCTGTGTGGGATGAAAAACTGTTTTTT.